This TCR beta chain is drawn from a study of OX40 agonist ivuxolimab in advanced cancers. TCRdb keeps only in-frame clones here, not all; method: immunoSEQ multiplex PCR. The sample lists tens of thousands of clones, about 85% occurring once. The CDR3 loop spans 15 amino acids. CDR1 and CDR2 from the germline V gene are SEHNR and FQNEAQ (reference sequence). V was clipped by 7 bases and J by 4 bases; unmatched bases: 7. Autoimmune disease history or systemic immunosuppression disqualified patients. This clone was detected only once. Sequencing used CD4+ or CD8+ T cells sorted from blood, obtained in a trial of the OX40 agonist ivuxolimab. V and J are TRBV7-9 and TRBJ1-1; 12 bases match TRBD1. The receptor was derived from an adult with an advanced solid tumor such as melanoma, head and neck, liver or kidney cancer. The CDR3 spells CASTGQGALGTEAFF. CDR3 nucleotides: TGTGCCAGCACGGGACAGGGGGCGCTGGGCACTGAAGCTTTCTTT.